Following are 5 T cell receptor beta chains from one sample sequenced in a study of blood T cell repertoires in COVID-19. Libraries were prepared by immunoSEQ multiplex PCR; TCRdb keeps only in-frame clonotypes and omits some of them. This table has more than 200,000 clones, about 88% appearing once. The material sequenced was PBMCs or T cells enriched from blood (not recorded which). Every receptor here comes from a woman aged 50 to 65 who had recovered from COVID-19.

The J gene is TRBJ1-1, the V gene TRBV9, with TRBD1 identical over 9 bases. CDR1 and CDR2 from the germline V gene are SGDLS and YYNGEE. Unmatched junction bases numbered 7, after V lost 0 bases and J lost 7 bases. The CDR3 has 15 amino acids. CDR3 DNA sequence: TGTGCCAGCAGCGTAGCTACGGGGGGACAGGGTGAAGCTTTCTTT. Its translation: CASSVATGGQGEAFF.

The DNA of the CDR3 is TGTGCCAGCTCACCTACCCGCGGGAGTACGAAAGATACGCAGTATTTT. Amino acids: CASSPTRGSTKDTQYF. J is TRBJ2-3 and V is TRBV18, with 7 bases matching TRBD2. CDR3 length: 16 amino acids. The ends lost 3 bases at V and 5 bases at J; junction bases unmatched: 11. Germline V gives CDR1 KGHSH, CDR2 LQKENI.

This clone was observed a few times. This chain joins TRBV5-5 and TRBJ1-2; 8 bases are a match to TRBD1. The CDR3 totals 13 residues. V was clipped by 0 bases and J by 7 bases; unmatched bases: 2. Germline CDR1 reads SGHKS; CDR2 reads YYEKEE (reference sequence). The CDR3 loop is CASSLGQGFGYTF. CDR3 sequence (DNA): TGTGCCAGCAGCTTGGGACAGGGGTTTGGCTACACCTTC. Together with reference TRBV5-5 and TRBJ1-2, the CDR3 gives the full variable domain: DAGVTQSPTHLIKTRGQQVTLRCSPISGHKSVSWYQQVLGQGPQFIFQYYEKEERGRGNFPDRFSARQFPNYSSELNVNALLLGDSALYLCASSLGQGFGYTFGSGTRLTVV.

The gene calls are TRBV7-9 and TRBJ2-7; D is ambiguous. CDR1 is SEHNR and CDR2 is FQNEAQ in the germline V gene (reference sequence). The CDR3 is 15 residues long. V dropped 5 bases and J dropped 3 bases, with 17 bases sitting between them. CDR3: CASSPSLIINYEQYF. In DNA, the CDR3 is TGTGCCAGCAGCCCGAGCTTGATCATCAACTACGAGCAGTACTTC.

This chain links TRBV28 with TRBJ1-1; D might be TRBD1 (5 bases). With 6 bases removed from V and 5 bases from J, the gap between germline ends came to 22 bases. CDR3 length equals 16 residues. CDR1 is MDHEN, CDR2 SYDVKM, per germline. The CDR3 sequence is CASSSTPPGGGTEAFF. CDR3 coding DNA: TGTGCCAGCAGCTCCACTCCCCCGGGGGGGGGAACTGAAGCTTTCTTT.